The next 13 T cell receptor beta chains were all read from a single sample in a study of T-cell memory formation after mild COVID-19. TCRdb re-derived calls from the 5' RACE reads in MiXCR, one entry per CDR3 protein. The table has 470,000 or so distinct CDR3 sequences, around 27% seen once. Sequenced input: PBMCs or a T cell subset sorted from them (not recorded which). The source of these receptors is an adult woman who had mild COVID-19 (a few samples of this study predate the infection). Cell type and time point are not known.

The rearrangement uses TRBV7-9 and TRBJ2-1; 7 nucleotides line up with TRBD2. This CDR3 is built from 17 residues. CDR1 SEHNR and CDR2 FQNEAQ come from the germline V gene (reference sequence). V was clipped by 7 bases and J by 0 bases; unmatched bases: 12. The CDR3 DNA sequence: TGTGCCAGCACCCTAGCGGCGCTGGTAAGCTCCTACAATGAGCAGTTCTTC. Its protein is CASTLAALVSSYNEQFF.

This clonotype was counted between two and nine times. The chain carries TRBV20-1 and TRBJ2-7, with 8 bases that match TRBD1. The junction had 12 bases not matched to a gene; V was cut back by 4 bases and J by 1 base. Germline V gene data show CDR1 as DFQATT and CDR2 as SNEGSKA (reference sequence). The CDR3 has 16 residues. The CDR3 DNA follows: TGCAGTGCTACCTTCACGCAGACAGGGGCTTCCTACGAGCAGTACTTC. Translated, it gives CSATFTQTGASYEQYF.

This clonotype came up a few times. The chain carries TRBV24-1 and TRBJ2-3; 8 bases are a match to TRBD2. CDR1 and CDR2 from the germline V gene are KGHDR and SFDVKD. The CDR3 has 15 amino acids. V lost 4 bases, J lost 3 bases, and 5 bases stayed unmatched. DNA for the CDR3: TGTGCCACCAGTGACAGGACTAGCCCTACAGATACGCAGTATTTT. Amino acid sequence: CATSDRTSPTDTQYF.

The V gene is TRBV5-4, the J gene TRBJ2-2; 11 nucleotides align to TRBD2. The CDR3 consists of 18 residues. The V gene end was trimmed by 4 bases and the J gene end by 4 bases; junction bases not matched to a gene: 12. Germline values: CDR1 SGHNT, CDR2 YYREEE (reference sequence). The CDR3 here is CASSPATSGSTGTGELFF. The CDR3 coding sequence is TGTGCCAGCAGCCCCGCTACTAGCGGGAGTACAGGCACCGGGGAGCTGTTTTTT.

Details on this clonotype: An end of the junction does not agree with germline; a read error may underlie this. The rearrangement links TRBV2 to TRBJ1-5; 11 bases are shared with TRBD1. In germline, CDR1 is SNHLY, CDR2 FYNNEI. This CDR3 is 16 amino acids long. DNA of the CDR3: TGTGCCATCAGTGAGTGGGGGACAGGGGGTAACCAGCCCCAGCATTTT. Translated: CAISEWGTGGNQPQHF. Full variable domain (rest looked up from reference TRBV2 and TRBJ1-5): EPEVTQTPSHQVTQMGQEVILRCVPISNHLYFYWYRQILGQKVEFLVSFYNNEISEKSEIFDDQFSVERPDGSNFTLKIRSTKLEDSAMYFCAISEWGTGGNQPQHFGDGTRLSIL.

The chain recombines TRBV7-3 with TRBJ2-1; D might be TRBD1 (5 bases). The CDR3 spans 13 residues. In germline, CDR1 is SGHTA, CDR2 FQGTGA. The V end lost 3 bases, the J end lost 5 bases, and 8 bases lay between the germline ends. The CDR3 sequence: CASSFGANNEQFF. CDR3 bases: TGTGCCAGCAGCTTTGGGGCAAACAATGAGCAGTTCTTC.

The sample holds a few counts of this clonotype. This chain links TRBV27 with TRBJ2-7, with 8 bases lining up with TRBD1. The germline gives CDR1 MNHEY, CDR2 SMNVEV (reference sequence). Trimming at V came to 5 bases and at J to 0 bases, leaving 6 bases not matched to a gene. The CDR3 has 15 amino acids. CDR3 amino acids: CASSPQGVSSYEQYF. CDR3 bases: TGTGCCAGCAGTCCACAGGGGGTTAGCTCCTACGAGCAGTACTTC.

The chain combines TRBV2 with TRBJ1-1, with TRBD1 identical over 7 bases. CDR3 length: 12 residues. V lost 6 bases to trimming and J lost 11 bases; unmatched junction nucleotides: 9. CDR1 and CDR2 from the germline V gene are SNHLY and FYNNEI. CDR3: CASRPDRAKAFF. The CDR3 nucleotides read TGTGCCAGCAGGCCTGACAGGGCCAAGGCTTTCTTT.

The gene calls are TRBV24-1 and TRBJ2-1, with 7 nucleotides matching TRBD2. This CDR3 region has 12 residues. V lost 7 bases, J lost 10 bases, and 6 bases stayed unmatched. Germline values: CDR1 KGHDR, CDR2 SFDVKD. The CDR3 DNA reads TGTGCCACCAGCACAGCGGGGTTCGAGCAGTTCTTC. It specifies CATSTAGFEQFF.

The genes are TRBV5-1 and TRBJ2-1, with 10 bases lining up with TRBD1. The V gene's germline CDR1 is SGHRS and CDR2 YFSETQ. The V gene end was trimmed by 5 bases and the J gene end by 10 bases; junction bases not matched to a gene: 15. The CDR3 runs to 16 residues. The CDR3 loop reads CASSRNRDRGFGEQFF. CDR3 bases: TGCGCCAGCAGTCGCAACCGGGACAGGGGATTCGGCGAGCAGTTCTTC.

The gene calls are TRBV12-3 or TRBV12-4 and TRBJ2-1, with D maybe TRBD2 (6 bases). The CDR3 loop spans 17 amino acids. V dropped 5 bases and J dropped 3 bases, with 20 bases sitting between them. The CDR3 DNA reads as TGTGCCAGCAGTACCCAGTCCGGGACTCCAAGCTACAATGAGCAGTTCTTC. It specifies CASSTQSGTPSYNEQFF.

The chain is built from TRBV12-3 or TRBV12-4 and TRBJ2-2, with 8 positions matching TRBD1. The CDR3 is 15 residues long. Trimming at V came to 4 bases and at J to 1 base, leaving 2 bases not matched to a gene. In nucleotides, the CDR3 is TGTGCCAGCAGTTCAGGGGGCGGGAACACCGGGGAGCTGTTTTTT. Its translation: CASSSGGGNTGELFF.

This chain uses TRBV15 with TRBJ2-7, with 10 bases identical to TRBD1. Germline lookup yields CDR1 LNHNV and CDR2 YYDKDF (reference sequence). The ends lost 5 bases at V and 3 bases at J; junction bases unmatched: 7. There are 15 residues in the CDR3. Here the CDR3 reads CATSPPRDRGYEQYF. The CDR3 nucleotides read TGTGCCACCAGCCCTCCCCGGGACAGGGGCTACGAGCAGTACTTC. The whole variable domain, filled in from reference TRBV15 and TRBJ2-7, reads DAMVIQNPRYQVTQFGKPVTLSCSQTLNHNVMYWYQQKSSQAPKLLFHYYDKDFNNEADTPDNFQSRRPNTSFCFLDIRSPGLGDTAMYLCATSPPRDRGYEQYFGPGTRLTVT.